This T cell receptor (beta chain) is drawn from a study of blood T cell repertoires in COVID-19. CDR1 is WNHNN and CDR2 is SYGVQD in the germline V gene (reference sequence). The length of the CDR3 is 18 residues. Unmatched junction bases numbered 16, after V lost 1 base and J lost 5 bases. Original processing methods: Reference gene primer amplification in the assay estimated nucleated cell counts. Profiling relied on immunoSEQ multiplex PCR, and the TCRdb table lists in-frame clones only, not all of them. Clone size and the V and J calls come from that table; the DNA yielded D and trimming. The profile covers over 250,000 clones, with around 87% appearing a single time and over 2% taken by the ten largest.

This clonotype was obtained from a woman aged 45-59 years with acute or convalescent COVID-19. Input material: peripheral blood. J is TRBJ2-7 and V is TRBV10-1; TRBD1 matches 8 bases. In DNA form, the CDR3 reads TGCGCCAGCAGTGAGTTGGGCAGGGGGCATGTTGCTAGAAACGAGCAGTACTTC. Encoded protein: CASSELGRGHVARNEQYF.